These T cell receptor beta chains were read from a single sample in a study of patients and donors after allogeneic stem cell transplantation. TCRdb re-called the RT-PCR reads through MiXCR, storing one row per CDR3 protein. The data hold about a million distinct CDR3 sequences, with roughly 18% observed a single time. The sequenced sample was blood, either unsorted or a sorted T cell fraction (not recorded which). These receptors all stem from a human donor who was either an allogeneic HSCT recipient or a stem cell or donor lymphocyte infusion donor (not recorded which). It is not recorded whose cells these are; they may come from a transplant donor. Both conserved end residues are part of each CDR3. A D gene is named only where the DNA matches it firmly. Expanded clones are given a class, and other clones once, few, many or no size at all.

J gene,clone size,D gene,V gene,CDR3 protein,CDR3 DNA
TRBJ2-7,few,.,TRBV19,CASSRRSNSYEQYF,TGTGCCAGTAGTCGCCGATCGAATTCCTACGAGCAGTACTTC
TRBJ2-1,.,TRBD2,TRBV7-6,CASSQRLAGTTEQFF,TGTGCCAGCAGCCAGAGACTAGCGGGGACTACTGAGCAGTTCTTC
TRBJ2-5,few,TRBD2,TRBV11-2,CASSLLSGTSSTLNQETQYF,TGTGCCAGCAGCTTACTCTCCGGGACTAGCAGCACACTCAACCAAGAGACCCAGTACTTC
TRBJ2-1,few,TRBD2,TRBV11-2,CASSLDSGLAVYNEQFF,TGTGCCAGCAGCTTAGATTCAGGACTAGCGGTCTACAATGAGCAGTTCTTC
TRBJ2-7,few,.,TRBV12-3/TRBV12-4,CASSFFRVIAYEQYF,TGTGCCAGCAGTTTTTTTCGTGTGATAGCTTACGAGCAGTACTTC
TRBJ2-1,.,.,TRBV7-2,CASSSPGGGVQFF,TGTGCCAGCAGCTCCCCCGGTGGGGGTGTGCAGTTCTTC
TRBJ2-7,.,TRBD1,TRBV6-6,CASRTTGTYEQYF,TGTGCCAGCAGGACGACAGGGACCTACGAGCAGTACTTC
TRBJ2-2,.,.,TRBV11-3,CASSVSLGGHTGELFF,TGTGCCAGCAGCGTTAGTTTGGGGGGCCACACCGGGGAGCTGTTTTTT
TRBJ2-7,few,TRBD1,TRBV3-1,CASSLGQSPSYEQYF,TGTGCCAGCAGCCTGGGACAGTCCCCCAGTTACGAGCAGTACTTC
TRBJ1-2,.,.,TRBV27,CASSPRPGLAYGYTF,TGTGCCAGCAGTCCACGACCGGGGCTAGCCTATGGCTACACCTTC
TRBJ1-5,.,.,TRBV30,CAWGGRGQPQHF,TGTGCCTGGGGGGGGAGAGGTCAGCCCCAGCATTTT
TRBJ2-7,.,.,TRBV6-1,CASMWKGGYEQYF,TGTGCCAGCATGTGGAAAGGGGGCTACGAGCAGTACTTC
TRBJ2-4,.,.,TRBV20-1,CSAIRPAAKNIQYF,TGCAGTGCTATCCGACCGGCGGCCAAAAACATTCAGTACTTC
TRBJ2-2,few,.,TRBV29-1,CSKEERDGELFF,TGCAGTAAGGAAGAAAGAGACGGGGAGCTGTTTTTT
TRBJ2-3,few,TRBD2,TRBV5-1,CASSPERGVSTDTQYF,TGCGCCAGCAGCCCCGAGCGGGGGGTAAGCACAGATACGCAGTATTTT
TRBJ1-1,once,TRBD1,TRBV5-1,CASSWGHTGGSTEAFF,TGCGCCAGCAGCTGGGGGCATACAGGGGGGTCCACTGAAGCTTTCTTT
TRBJ2-1,few,.,TRBV7-2,CASSFVTAYNEQFF,TGTGCCAGCAGCTTCGTGACAGCGTACAATGAGCAGTTCTTC
TRBJ2-7,few,TRBD1,TRBV29-1,CSVDLGTGTYEQYF,TGCAGCGTTGACTTGGGGACAGGGACCTACGAGCAGTACTTC
TRBJ1-1,many,.,TRBV12-3/TRBV12-4,CASSFIGREAFF,TGTGCCAGCAGTTTTATCGGGCGTGAAGCTTTCTTT
TRBJ2-7,.,.,TRBV20-1,CSASLTATYEQYF,TGCAGTGCTAGTCTGACAGCCACCTACGAGCAGTACTTC
TRBJ2-1,.,.,TRBV27,CASSSPLGRADQNEQFF,TGTGCCAGCAGTTCCCCCCTGGGACGAGCAGATCAAAATGAGCAGTTCTTC
TRBJ1-1,.,TRBD1,TRBV6-5,CASRYRGNTEAFF,TGTGCCAGCAGGTACAGGGGGAACACTGAAGCTTTCTTT
TRBJ2-2,.,TRBD2,TRBV27,CASSFSISGRFGGELFF,TGTGCCAGCAGTTTTAGTATTAGCGGGAGATTTGGCGGGGAGCTGTTTTTT
TRBJ2-3,few,TRBD2,TRBV7-4,CASSCPQLAGNTDTQYF,TGTGCCAGCAGCTGCCCACAACTAGCGGGAAACACAGATACGCAGTATTTT
TRBJ1-1,.,.,TRBV4-3,CASSQEMTPGPEAFF,TGCGCCAGCAGCCAAGAGATGACTCCAGGGCCTGAAGCTTTCTTT
TRBJ1-2,few,TRBD1,TRBV20-1,CSVRGPPYGYTF,TGCAGTGTGAGGGGGCCCCCCTATGGCTACACCTTC
TRBJ2-7,few,TRBD2,TRBV7-9,CASSLEREWDEQYF,TGTGCCAGCAGCTTGGAGCGGGAGTGGGACGAGCAGTACTTC
TRBJ2-1,.,TRBD2,TRBV28,CASSFSSLAGRGNEQFF,TGTGCCAGCAGTTTCTCCTCACTAGCGGGAAGGGGCAATGAGCAGTTCTTC
TRBJ2-2,few,.,TRBV27,CASNPVAGVTGELFF,TGTGCCAGCAATCCGGTAGCCGGCGTCACCGGGGAGCTGTTTTTT
TRBJ2-2,few,TRBD2,TRBV12-3/TRBV12-4,CASSAPTSGGARNGELFF,TGTGCCAGCAGTGCCCCGACTAGCGGGGGGGCCAGGAACGGGGAGCTGTTTTTT
TRBJ2-1,many,TRBD1,TRBV4-2,CASSLLTGGPYNEQFF,TGTGCCAGCAGCCTTTTGACAGGGGGGCCCTACAATGAGCAGTTCTTC
TRBJ2-1,.,TRBD1,TRBV6-2/TRBV6-3,CASSSGQEFYNEQFF,TGTGCCAGCAGTTCGGGACAGGAATTTTACAATGAGCAGTTCTTC
TRBJ1-2,few,TRBD1,TRBV11-2,CASSLALKGGLYGYTF,TGTGCCAGCAGCTTAGCCCTGAAAGGGGGCCTCTATGGCTACACCTTC
TRBJ1-2,.,.,TRBV29-1,CSVDAGTNYGYTF,TGCAGCGTTGATGCCGGGACGAACTATGGCTACACCTTC
TRBJ2-4,few,TRBD1,TRBV2,CASRGKPRDRDIQYF,TGTGCCAGCAGAGGAAAGCCCCGGGACAGGGACATTCAGTACTTC
TRBJ1-2,.,.,TRBV7-6,CASSLGRNLGYTF,TGTGCCAGCAGCTTAGGACGGAACCTTGGCTACACCTTC
TRBJ1-5,many,.,TRBV12-3/TRBV12-4,CASSLGQQPQHF,TGTGCCAGCAGTTTAGGACAGCAGCCCCAGCATTTT
TRBJ2-3,few,TRBD1,TRBV24-1,CATSERTGPTDTQYF,TGTGCCACCAGTGAGCGGACAGGACCCACAGATACGCAGTATTTT
TRBJ2-4,.,TRBD2,TRBV19,CASGDPRANIQYF,TGTGCTAGCGGGGACCCGAGGGCAAACATTCAGTACTTC
TRBJ1-3,.,.,TRBV29-1,CSARYSGNTIYF,TGCAGCGCCCGATACTCTGGAAACACCATATATTTT
TRBJ1-2,.,.,TRBV18,CASSPPNRERGYTF,TGTGCCAGCTCACCACCCAACAGGGAGCGAGGCTACACCTTC
TRBJ1-1,few,.,TRBV6-5,CASSYSIGVNSEAFF,TGTGCCAGCAGTTACTCGATCGGGGTTAACTCTGAAGCTTTCTTT
TRBJ2-7,few,.,TRBV4-1,CASSIRTTNYEQYF,TGCGCCAGCAGCATTAGGACTACCAACTACGAGCAGTACTTC
TRBJ2-1,few,.,TRBV30,CAWSRDRDRRQFF,TGTGCCTGGAGTAGAGACCGGGACCGTCGGCAGTTCTTC
TRBJ1-1,.,.,TRBV5-1,CASSTTATYTEAFF,TGCGCCAGCAGTACGACAGCCACTTACACTGAAGCTTTCTTT
TRBJ1-2,.,.,TRBV12-5,CASGLGGANYGYTF,TGTGCTAGTGGTTTGGGTGGAGCTAACTATGGCTACACCTTC
TRBJ1-2,few,.,TRBV4-3,CASSPRQQGNYGYTF,TGCGCCAGCAGCCCGCGCCAACAGGGAAACTATGGCTACACCTTC
TRBJ2-1,few,TRBD2,TRBV5-1,CASSLGPNGGAGEQFF,TGCGCCAGCAGCTTGGGGCCAAACGGGGGGGCTGGTGAGCAGTTCTTC
TRBJ2-2,once,.,TRBV20-1,CSIRRDRGELFF,TGCAGTATTAGACGGGACCGCGGGGAGCTGTTTTTT